Detailed here is one TCR beta chain. The data are from a study of regulatory T cells in long-lasting Graves disease. The time point is: persistent/refractory GD, antithyroid drugs over 5 years with positive TRAb. Extracted RNA from PBMCs served as the source of the TCR library. Arm-PCR of CDR3 regions and iRepertoire HTBI primers were used to build TCR beta libraries. TCRdb recomputed calls from the multiplex PCR reads with MiXCR, one row per CDR3 protein. The sample lists hundreds of thousands of distinct CDR3 sequences, roughly 20% seen once, with around 20% in the top ten. This CDR3 has 17 residues. Trimming took 4 bases from V and 1 from J, leaving 18 bases between them. Germline V gives CDR1 KGHSH, CDR2 LQKENI.

The source material was peripheral blood mononuclear cells (PBMCs), sampled when the disease was refractory, from a patient treated with antithyroid drugs. The clonotype was recovered from a female donor with Graves disease. The genes are TRBV18 and TRBJ2-3; tentative D call: TRBD2 (5 bases). The CDR3 DNA reads as TGTGCCAGCTCACGGAGTGGAGCGGAACAAGGCACAGATACGCAGTATTTT. Translating it yields CASSRSGAEQGTDTQYF.